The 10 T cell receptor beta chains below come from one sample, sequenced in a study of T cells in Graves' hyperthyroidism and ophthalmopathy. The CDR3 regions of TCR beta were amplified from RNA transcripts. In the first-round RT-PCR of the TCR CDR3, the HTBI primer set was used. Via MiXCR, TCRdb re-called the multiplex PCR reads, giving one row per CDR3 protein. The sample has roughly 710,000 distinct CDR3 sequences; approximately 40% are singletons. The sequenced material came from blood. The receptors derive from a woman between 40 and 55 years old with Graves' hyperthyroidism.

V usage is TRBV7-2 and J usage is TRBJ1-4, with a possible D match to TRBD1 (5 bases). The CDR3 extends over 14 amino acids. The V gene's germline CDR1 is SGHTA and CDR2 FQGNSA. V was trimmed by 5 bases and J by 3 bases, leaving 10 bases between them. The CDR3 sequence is CASSTGKANEKLFF. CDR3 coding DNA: TGTGCCAGCAGCACAGGCAAGGCTAATGAAAAACTGTTTTTT.

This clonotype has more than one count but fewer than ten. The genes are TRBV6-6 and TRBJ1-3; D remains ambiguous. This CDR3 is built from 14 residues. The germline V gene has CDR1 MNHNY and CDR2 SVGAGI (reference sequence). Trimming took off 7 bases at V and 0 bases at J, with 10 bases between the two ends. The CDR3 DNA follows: TGTGCCAGCATAGTCGGCCACTCTGGAAACACCATATATTTT. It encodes CASIVGHSGNTIYF.

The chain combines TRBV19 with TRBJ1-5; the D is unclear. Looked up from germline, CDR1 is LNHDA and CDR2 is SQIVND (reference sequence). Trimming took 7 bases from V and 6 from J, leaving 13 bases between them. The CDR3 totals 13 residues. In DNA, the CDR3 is TGTGCCAGTACCGCCGGGTCGCTTCAGCCCCAGCATTTT. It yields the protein CASTAGSLQPQHF.

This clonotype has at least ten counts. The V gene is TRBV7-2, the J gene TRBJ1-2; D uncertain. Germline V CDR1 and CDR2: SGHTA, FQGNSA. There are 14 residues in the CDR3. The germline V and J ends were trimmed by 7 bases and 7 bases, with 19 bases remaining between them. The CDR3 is CASNKGPSVFGYTF. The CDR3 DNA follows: TGTGCCAGCAACAAAGGACCTTCGGTTTTTGGCTACACCTTC. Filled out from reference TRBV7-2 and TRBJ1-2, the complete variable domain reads GAGVSQSPSNKVTEKGKDVELRCDPISGHTALYWYRQSLGQGLEFLIYFQGNSAPDKSGLPSDRFSAERTGGSVSTLTIQRTQQEDSAVYLCASNKGPSVFGYTFGSGTRLTVV.

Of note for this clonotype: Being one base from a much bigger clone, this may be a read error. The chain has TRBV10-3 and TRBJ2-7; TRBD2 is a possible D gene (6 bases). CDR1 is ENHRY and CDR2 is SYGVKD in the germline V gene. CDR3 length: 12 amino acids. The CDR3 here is CAVGGWDCEQYF. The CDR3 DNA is TGTGCAGTCGGGGGTTGGGACTGCGAGCAGTACTTC.

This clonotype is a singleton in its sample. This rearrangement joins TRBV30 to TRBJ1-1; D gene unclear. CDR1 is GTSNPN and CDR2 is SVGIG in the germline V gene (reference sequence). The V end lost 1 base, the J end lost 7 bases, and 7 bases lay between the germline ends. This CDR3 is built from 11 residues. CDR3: CAWSGGIEAFF. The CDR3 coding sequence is TGTGCCTGGAGTGGCGGGATTGAAGCTTTCTTT.

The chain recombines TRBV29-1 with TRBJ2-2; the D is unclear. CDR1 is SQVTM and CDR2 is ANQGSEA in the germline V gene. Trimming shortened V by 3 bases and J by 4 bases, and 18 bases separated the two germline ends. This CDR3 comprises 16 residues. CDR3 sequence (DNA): TGCAGCGTTGAGGAGCCCCACGGCTGGGGCACCGGGGAGCTGTTTTTT. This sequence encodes CSVEEPHGWGTGELFF.

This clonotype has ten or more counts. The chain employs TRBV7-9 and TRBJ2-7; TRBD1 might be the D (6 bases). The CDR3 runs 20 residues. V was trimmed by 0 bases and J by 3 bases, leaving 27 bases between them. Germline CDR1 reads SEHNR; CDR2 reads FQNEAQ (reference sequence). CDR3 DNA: TGTGCCAGCAGCTTAGCCTCTCGGGACACCGTTTGGGCGGTGGACTACGAGCAGTACTTC. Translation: CASSLASRDTVWAVDYEQYF.

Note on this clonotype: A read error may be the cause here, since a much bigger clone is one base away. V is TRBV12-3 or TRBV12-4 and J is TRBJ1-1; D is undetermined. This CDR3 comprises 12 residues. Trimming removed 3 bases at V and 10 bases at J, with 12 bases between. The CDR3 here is CASSFQRRPAFF. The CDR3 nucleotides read TGTGCCAGCAGTTTTCAGCGGAGACCAGCTTTCTTT.

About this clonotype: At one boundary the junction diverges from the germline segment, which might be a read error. Here the CDR3 DNA reads TGTGCCAGCAGTATCCCGGACACCGGGGAGCTGTTTTTT. This gives the protein CASSIPDTGELFF. The chain couples TRBV19 to TRBJ2-2; D is undetermined. The germline CDR1 and CDR2 sequences are LNHDA and SQIVND (reference sequence). CDR3 size: 13 residues.